This record looks at one TCR beta chain sequence and its context. Its matching antigen is unknown. The same CDR3 also results from other DNA sequences found in this sample. Researchers divided each subset's genomic DNA evenly across several immunoSEQ plates. The table came from immunoSEQ multiplex PCR; TCRdb's copy has only in-frame clones and leaves some out. The data contain approximately 980,000 clones, more than 75% of them seen just once; the ten biggest clones take up nearly 1.5%. This entry is derived from a study of shared clonotypes between healthy human individuals. Study observations and caveats: Several donors had about 5% of their naive CD4 clonotypes in common. Memory subsets generally showed lower estimated richness than naive subsets. Read depth was anticipated to influence clonotype sharing among donors.

Germline V gives CDR1 SGHRS, CDR2 YFSETQ. CDR3 length: 15 amino acids. Losses at the gene ends were 0 bases for V and 2 bases for J; bases not matched to a gene: 3. Sequencing input: memory CD4+ T cells sorted from blood. This sample's subset: CD45RA-negative fraction. The rearrangement uses TRBV5-1 and TRBJ2-7, with 9 bases aligning to TRBD1. This receptor was obtained from a man aged 18 to 29 in good health. CDR3: CASSLDGTGPYEQYF. In nucleotides, the CDR3 is TGCGCCAGCAGCTTGGATGGGACAGGGCCCTACGAGCAGTACTTC.